These 21 T cell receptor beta chains came from one sample sequenced in a study of shared clonotypes between healthy human individuals (TCRdb year 2020). The library was made by the immunoSEQ multiplex PCR assay. The immuneACCESS repertoire file appears here via TCRdb, limited to in-frame rearrangements. These files lack a portion of the clones; in checked studies, under half of the deficit traces to unresolved V genes, and the cause of the others is not known. The sample table shows a few million clones, and more than 90% are seen once. The ten top clones hold 0.13% to 0.15% of the sample. The sample taken for sequencing was naive CD4+ T cells sorted from blood. In the paper's terms, the cell subset or site label means: CD45RA+ positively selected. These TCRs come from a man younger than 30 in good health.

This clone was observed once. CDR3 bases: TGTGCCAGCACCCGGGTCAGGGGTTACGAGCAGTACTTC. Its protein is CASTRVRGYEQYF. The V call is TRBV6-5, the J call TRBJ2-7, with D possibly matching TRBD1 (6 bases). V was cut by 7 bases and J by 4 bases, with 14 bases left in between. The length of the CDR3 is 13 residues. The germline V gene encodes CDR1 MNHEY and CDR2 SVGAGI.

The chain combines TRBV28 with TRBJ2-5; 7 bases align to TRBD2. Germline V gene sequence: CDR1 MDHEN, CDR2 SYDVKM. With V trimmed by 0 bases and J by 2 bases, 3 bases remained unmatched. The CDR3 sequence is 15 residues long. The CDR3: CASSLWRAGQETQYF. CDR3 nucleotide sequence: TGTGCCAGCAGTTTATGGAGAGCGGGACAAGAGACCCAGTACTTC.

This chain connects TRBV6-5 to TRBJ2-7; D possibly corresponds to TRBD1 (7 bases). Germline CDR1 MNHEY, CDR2 SVGAGI. CDR3 size: 14 residues. V dropped 7 bases and J dropped 1 base, with 14 bases sitting between them. CDR3 sequence (DNA): TGTGCCAGCAAGGTCGCAGGGGGGTCCTACGAGCAGTACTTC. This codes for CASKVAGGSYEQYF.

The chain combines TRBV18 with TRBJ2-3; TRBD2 aligns across 9 bases. The V gene's germline CDR1 is KGHSH and CDR2 LQKENI. Germline trimming cut 3 bases from V and 4 bases from J; bases unmatched to any gene: 11. The CDR3 has 17 residues. CDR3 DNA sequence: TGTGCCAGCTCACCGCCCGGGCGGGGGGGAGAATCAGATACGCAGTATTTT. It is translated as CASSPPGRGGESDTQYF. Based on the CDR3 plus reference TRBV18 and TRBJ2-3, the full variable domain is NAGVMQNPRHLVRRRGQEARLRCSPMKGHSHVYWYRQLPEEGLKFMVYLQKENIIDESGMPKERFSAEFPKEGPSILRIQQVVRGDSAAYFCASSPPGRGGESDTQYFGPGTRLTVL.

The genes are TRBV11-2 and TRBJ2-7, with 13 bases identical to TRBD2. In germline, CDR1 is SGHAT, CDR2 FQNNGV. The CDR3 runs to 16 residues. Losses at the gene ends were 6 bases for V and 9 bases for J; bases not matched to a gene: 14. The CDR3 loop reads CASRRTGTSGDRAQYF. DNA for the CDR3: TGTGCCAGCAGGCGAACCGGGACTAGCGGGGACAGGGCGCAGTACTTC.

This chain connects TRBV14 to TRBJ2-5, with a weak D call TRBD1 (5 bases). Deletions cut 2 bases from V and 9 bases from J, with 10 bases between. The CDR3 has 12 amino acids. The V gene's germline CDR1 is SGHDN and CDR2 FVKESK. The CDR3 sequence is CASSQPIGAQYF. The CDR3 DNA sequence: TGTGCCAGCAGCCAACCAATAGGGGCCCAGTACTTC.

This chain links TRBV7-2 with TRBJ2-1; D possibly corresponds to TRBD1 (5 bases). Trimming stripped 6 bases from V and 0 bases from J, with 12 bases between. Germline lookup yields CDR1 SGHTA and CDR2 FQGNSA. The CDR3 sequence is 15 residues long. The CDR3 protein is CASRNDRGSYNEQFF. CDR3 DNA sequence: TGTGCCAGCAGAAACGACAGAGGCTCCTACAATGAGCAGTTCTTC.

In regard to this clone: Relative to the germline gene, one junction end is altered; a read error may explain this. V gene TRBV7-7 combines with J gene TRBJ2-1; weak D call: TRBD1 (6 bases). The CDR3 sequence is 13 residues long. In germline, CDR1 is SSHAT, CDR2 FNYEAQ (reference sequence). Written as DNA, the CDR3 is TGTGCTAGCAGCTTCGCGGACAGCCCTAAGCAGTTCTTC. Protein product: CASSFADSPKQFF.

As concerns this clone: This sample also contains other DNA sequences that code for the same CDR3. This chain links TRBV5-4 with TRBJ2-5, with D hard to call. Germline CDR1 is SGHNT and CDR2 is YYREEE (reference sequence). Trimming stripped 2 bases from V and 2 bases from J, with 10 bases between. This CDR3 comprises 14 residues. In DNA, the CDR3 is TGTGCCAGCAGCTTAGAAGCTGGTCAAGAGACCCAGTACTTC. Protein: CASSLEAGQETQYF. The full variable domain, with the rest looked up from reference TRBV5-4 and TRBJ2-5, is ETGVTQSPTHLIKTRGQQVTLRCSSQSGHNTVSWYQQALGQGPQFIFQYYREEENGRGNFPPRFSGLQFPNYSSELNVNALELDDSALYLCASSLEAGQETQYFGPGTRLLVL.

V is TRBV7-8 and J is TRBJ1-1; TRBD1 matches 10 bases. The CDR3 runs 18 residues. The ends lost 3 bases at V and 4 bases at J; junction bases unmatched: 14. The germline CDR1 and CDR2 sequences are SGHVS and FQNEAQ. CDR3 amino acids: CASSFRSGTGDRATEAFF. CDR3 nucleotides: TGTGCCAGCAGCTTTCGATCCGGGACAGGGGATCGGGCCACTGAAGCTTTCTTT. The full variable domain, in which reference TRBV7-8 and TRBJ1-1 provide the parts outside the CDR3, is GAGVSQSPRYKVAKRGQDVALRCDPISGHVSLFWYQQALGQGPEFLTYFQNEAQLDKSGLPSDRFFAERPEGSVSTLKIQRTQQEDSAVYLCASSFRSGTGDRATEAFFGQGTRLTVV.

The V and J genes are TRBV30 and TRBJ2-1; 7 bases line up with TRBD2. The V gene end was trimmed by 1 base and the J gene end by 8 bases; junction bases not matched to a gene: 11. Germline CDR1 reads GTSNPN; CDR2 reads SVGIG (reference sequence). This CDR3 is 15 amino acids long. The CDR3 nucleotides are TGTGCCTGGAGTGACAAGCGGGGCAAAATAGATGAGCAGTTCTTC. This codes for CAWSDKRGKIDEQFF.

The genes are TRBV6-5 and TRBJ2-7; 9 nucleotides agree with TRBD2. The CDR3 extends over 13 amino acids. Germline assignment: CDR1 MNHEY and CDR2 SVGAGI. V dropped 7 bases and J dropped 6; count of bases not matched to a gene: 7. The CDR3 DNA is TGTGCCAGCATGCGGGAGGGCTCCGGCGAGCAGTACTTC. Protein product: CASMREGSGEQYF.

The genes are TRBV28 and TRBJ2-7; the D gene is possibly TRBD1 (6 bases). The CDR3 runs to 15 residues. Germline V gene data show CDR1 as MDHEN and CDR2 as SYDVKM. V shed 5 bases and J shed 1 base, with 15 bases lying between them. CDR3 sequence: CASSPTGTLSYEQYF. The CDR3 nucleotides are TGTGCCAGCAGTCCTACAGGGACCTTATCCTACGAGCAGTACTTC.

This chain connects TRBV7-2 to TRBJ1-1, with D perhaps matching TRBD1 (5 bases). The CDR3 spans 14 residues. CDR1 is SGHTA and CDR2 is FQGNSA in the germline V gene. Between the trimmed V and J ends, which lost 0 bases and 4 bases, there was a span of 9 bases. The CDR3 protein is CASSLAQGSTEAFF. The CDR3 nucleotides are TGTGCCAGCAGCTTAGCGCAGGGTTCCACTGAAGCTTTCTTT.

The chain joins TRBV5-4 to TRBJ2-2, with 9 bases aligning to TRBD2. With 4 bases clipped from V and 2 bases from J, the junction kept 6 bases outside the gene matches. The CDR3 runs 16 residues. Germline V gene lookup returns CDR1 SGHNT and CDR2 YYREEE (reference sequence). The CDR3 DNA is TGTGCCAGCAGCCGCCAGACTAGCGGAAACACCGGGGAGCTGTTTTTT. As protein: CASSRQTSGNTGELFF.

The CDR3: CATRGGYEQFF. The CDR3 bases are TGTGCCACCCGGGGAGGGTATGAGCAGTTCTTC. V gene TRBV6-6 combines with J gene TRBJ2-1; 7 bases line up with TRBD2. The CDR3 totals 11 residues. Trimming cost V 10 bases and J 8 bases; bases outside gene matches: 5. In germline, CDR1 is MNHNY, CDR2 SVGAGI (reference sequence).

This clone has a single count. The V gene is TRBV7-2, the J gene TRBJ2-7; 12 bases map to TRBD2. This CDR3 is built from 15 residues. The germline CDR1 and CDR2 sequences are SGHTA and FQGNSA. Germline trimming cut 5 bases from V and 7 bases from J; bases unmatched to any gene: 9. CDR3 coding DNA: TGTGCCAGCAGCCAAGGACTAGCGGGAAGTGGGGAGCAGTACTTC. Encoded protein: CASSQGLAGSGEQYF. The variable domain in full, completed from reference TRBV7-2 and TRBJ2-7, reads GAGVSQSPSNKVTEKGKDVELRCDPISGHTALYWYRQSLGQGLEFLIYFQGNSAPDKSGLPSDRFSAERTGGSVSTLTIQRTQQEDSAVYLCASSQGLAGSGEQYFGPGTRLTVT.

This chain uses TRBV9 with TRBJ1-3; D not resolved. CDR3 length: 16 amino acids. Germline CDR1 reads SGDLS; CDR2 reads YYNGEE. Trimming cost V 4 bases and J 0 bases, with 14 bases left between them. CDR3 protein: CASSFYSGDSGNTIYF. The CDR3 DNA reads as TGTGCCAGCAGCTTCTACAGTGGGGACTCTGGAAACACCATATATTTT.

This clone was seen more than once but under ten times. Other DNA sequences in the sample encode the same CDR3. V is TRBV4-1 and J is TRBJ1-5; D call uncertain. Trimming pared 0 bases from V and 8 bases from J, leaving 11 bases between. The germline CDR1 and CDR2 sequences are MGHRA and YSYEKL. The CDR3 totals 14 residues. The CDR3 DNA follows: TGCGCCAGCAGCCAAGAGGGCCACCGGGAGCCCCAGCATTTT. It encodes CASSQEGHREPQHF.

The chain is built from TRBV9 and TRBJ2-7, with TRBD2 matching 13 bases. CDR1 is SGDLS and CDR2 is YYNGEE in the germline V gene. The CDR3 extends over 14 amino acids. V was pared by 4 bases and J by 6 bases, with 4 bases of the junction left unmatched. CDR3 in DNA: TGTGCCAGCAGCCCAACTAGCGGGAGGGGCGAGCAGTACTTC. Translation gives CASSPTSGRGEQYF. The variable domain in full, completed from reference TRBV9 and TRBJ2-7, reads DSGVTQTPKHLITATGQRVTLRCSPRSGDLSVYWYQQSLDQGLQFLIQYYNGEERAKGNILERFSAQQFPDLHSELNLSSLELGDSALYFCASSPTSGRGEQYFGPGTRLTVT.

This chain connects TRBV5-1 to TRBJ2-1; D perhaps matches TRBD2 (5 bases). Germline lookup yields CDR1 SGHRS and CDR2 YFSETQ. Trimming stripped 4 bases from V and 0 bases from J, with 14 bases between. There are 16 residues in the CDR3. The CDR3 DNA sequence: TGCGCCAGCAGCCCCTCGCCCGGAGGCTCCTACAATGAGCAGTTCTTC. Translating gives CASSPSPGGSYNEQFF.